This T cell receptor (beta chain) was retrieved from a study of blood T cell repertoires in COVID-19. Study background: PBMCs, B-cell-depleted T cells, or T cells were the source of the cDNA or gDNA that made up the material.

In the authors' workflow: Quantification of nucleated cells was approximated via reference gene primer amplification. Assay used: immunoSEQ multiplex PCR; TCRdb lists only in-frame clones, some missing. V and J calls and clone size are as listed in that table; D and trimming were resolved from the DNA. The sample has 180,000 or so clones, 81% seen once. The CDR3 spans 11 residues. V dropped 0 bases and J dropped 10 bases, with 9 bases sitting between them. CDR1 SQVTM and CDR2 ANQGSEA come from the germline V gene. This TCR came from a woman in her thirties or forties with COVID-19, enrolled during active disease. Input material: peripheral blood. The J gene is TRBJ2-5, the V gene TRBV29-1; possibly TRBD2 for D (5 bases). CDR3 nucleotides: TGCAGCGTTGAAGAAGCGGCGGTCCAGTACTTC. It specifies CSVEEAAVQYF.